This passage covers 11 T cell receptor beta chains from one sample sequenced in a study of CD4+ T cells in melanoma. The data were produced by immunoSEQ multiplex PCR, yet TCRdb's version contains in-frame clones alone and is incomplete. Of some 110,000 clones listed, 92% were seen once; the top ten hold less than 4%. Sequencing used peripheral blood. The receptors here all came from a human donor with melanoma.

The V and J genes are TRBV2 and TRBJ1-4; tentatively, D is TRBD1 (6 bases). CDR1 is SNHLY and CDR2 is FYNNEI in the germline V gene. Trimming removed 6 bases from V and 10 bases from J, with 18 bases in between. The CDR3 spans 14 residues. The CDR3 spells CASSLHGGAAKLFF. CDR3 bases: TGTGCCAGCAGCCTCCATGGGGGGGCCGCAAAACTGTTTTTT.

The chain joins TRBV15 to TRBJ2-7; D is perhaps TRBD1 (6 bases). There are 12 residues in the CDR3. Trimming took 0 bases from V and 9 from J, leaving 9 bases between them. Germline CDR1 and CDR2: LNHNV and YYDKDF (reference sequence). The CDR3 reads CATSRDTGTQYF. Written as DNA, the CDR3 is TGTGCCACCAGCAGAGACACAGGGACGCAGTACTTC.

The chain has TRBV6-5 and TRBJ2-7; D remains unclear. V was shortened by 6 bases and J by 0 bases, with 6 bases between the two germline ends. The CDR3 covers 12 residues. Germline CDR1 and CDR2: MNHEY and SVGAGI. CDR3 coding DNA: TGTGCCAGCAGGCAGAGCTCCTACGAGCAGTACTTC. It is translated as CASRQSSYEQYF.

The rearrangement joins TRBV4-3 to TRBJ2-1, with TRBD2 as a possible D gene (5 bases). With 4 bases removed from V and 8 bases from J, the gap between germline ends came to 12 bases. CDR1 is LGHNA, CDR2 YSLEER, per germline. This CDR3 is 13 amino acids long. The CDR3 DNA follows: TGCGCCAGCAGCCGGGAGAGACGGGATGAGCAGTTCTTC. This encodes CASSRERRDEQFF.

Only one count was recorded for this clone. The chain employs TRBV7-3 and TRBJ2-5; 10 bases match TRBD2. V was clipped by 2 bases and J by 4 bases; unmatched bases: 7. Germline V gives CDR1 SGHTA, CDR2 FQGTGA. CDR3 length equals 16 residues. CDR3 loop: CASSLLGAGGPETQYF. CDR3 DNA: TGTGCCAGCAGCTTATTAGGAGCGGGGGGGCCAGAGACCCAGTACTTC.

This CDR3 is CASTPQTGLGPYEQYF. The CDR3, as DNA: TGTGCCAGCACCCCCCAAACAGGACTAGGGCCCTACGAGCAGTACTTC. The genes are TRBV7-6 and TRBJ2-7, with 7 bases that match TRBD2. V lost 7 bases, J lost 2 bases, and 14 bases stayed unmatched. The CDR3 is 16 amino acids. CDR1 is SGHVS and CDR2 is FNYEAQ in the germline V gene.

V and J are TRBV11-2 and TRBJ2-7; D possibly corresponds to TRBD1 (6 bases). Germline V gives CDR1 SGHAT, CDR2 FQNNGV. CDR3 length equals 15 residues. The germline V and J ends were trimmed by 2 bases and 5 bases, with 16 bases remaining between them. This chain's CDR3 is CASSLYNREFDEQYF. The DNA of the CDR3 is TGTGCCAGCAGCTTATATAACAGGGAGTTCGACGAGCAGTACTTC.

CDR3 sequence (DNA): TGCGCCAGCAGCCCGGGCAGGGACACTGAAGCTTTCTTT. Encoded protein: CASSPGRDTEAFF. The chain carries TRBV4-3 and TRBJ1-1; D is perhaps TRBD1 (5 bases). There are 13 residues in the CDR3. V was cut by 4 bases and J by 3 bases, with 9 bases left in between. Germline CDR1 and CDR2: LGHNA and YSLEER.

This chain links TRBV19 with TRBJ2-7, with a weak D call TRBD1 (6 bases). The CDR3 sequence is 14 residues long. V lost 8 bases to trimming and J lost 3 bases, with 17 bases between them. CDR1 and CDR2 from the germline V gene are LNHDA and SQIVND (reference sequence). CDR3: CASYNRVSRYEQYF. CDR3 coding DNA: TGTGCCAGTTATAACAGGGTATCGCGCTACGAGCAGTACTTC.

J is TRBJ1-2 and V is TRBV4-2, with D unresolved. Germline CDR1 is LGHNA and CDR2 is YNFKEQ. V shed 1 base and J shed 4 bases, with 7 bases lying between them. This CDR3 is built from 13 residues. The CDR3 DNA reads TGTGCCAGCAGCCAAGCCACGGTCTATGGCTACACCTTC. Its translation is CASSQATVYGYTF.

The V gene is TRBV11-2, the J gene TRBJ2-7; 11 nucleotides line up with TRBD2. The CDR3 has 17 residues. V was clipped by 5 bases and J by 0 bases; unmatched bases: 9. The germline gives CDR1 SGHAT, CDR2 FQNNGV. The CDR3 bases are TGTGCCAGCAGCCCCCGACTAGCGGGGCTTAGCTCCTACGAGCAGTACTTC. Translating gives CASSPRLAGLSSYEQYF.